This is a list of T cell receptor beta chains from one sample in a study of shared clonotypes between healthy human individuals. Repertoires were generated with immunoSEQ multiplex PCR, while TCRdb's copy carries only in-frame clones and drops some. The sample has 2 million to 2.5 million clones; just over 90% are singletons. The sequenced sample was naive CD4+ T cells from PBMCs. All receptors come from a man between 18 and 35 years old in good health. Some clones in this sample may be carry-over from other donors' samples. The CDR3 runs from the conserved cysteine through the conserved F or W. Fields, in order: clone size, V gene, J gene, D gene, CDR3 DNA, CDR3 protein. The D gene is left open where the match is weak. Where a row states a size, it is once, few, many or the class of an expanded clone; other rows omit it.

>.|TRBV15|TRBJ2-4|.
TGTGCCACCAGCCCCGGTAGCGCTGGCAAAAACATTCAGTACTTC
CATSPGSAGKNIQYF
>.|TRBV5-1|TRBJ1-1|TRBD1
TGCGCCAGCAGCCAACAGGGGTCGGACACTGAAGCTTTCTTT
CASSQQGSDTEAFF
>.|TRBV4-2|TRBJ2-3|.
TGTGCCACCACCACTTTCGGGACCACAGATACGCAGTATTTT
CATTTFGTTDTQYF
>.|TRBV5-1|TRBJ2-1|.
TGCGCCAGCAGCCTATGGCCGGGGGTCGAGTTCGATGAGCAGTTCTTC
CASSLWPGVEFDEQFF
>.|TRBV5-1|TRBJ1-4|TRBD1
TGCGCCAGCAGCAGAATGGACAGGAGCTTAGATGAAAAACTGTTTTTT
CASSRMDRSLDEKLFF
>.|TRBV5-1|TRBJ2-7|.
TGCGCCAGCAGCTTGGAAGGCTTCCCCTACGAGCAGTACTTC
CASSLEGFPYEQYF
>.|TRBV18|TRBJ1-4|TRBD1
TGTGCCAGCTCATTGACAGGGGCGAATGAAAAACTGTTTTTT
CASSLTGANEKLFF
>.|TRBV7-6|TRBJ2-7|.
TGTGCCAGCAGCCCCCTTCAGGGGGGCTCCTACGAGCAGTACTTC
CASSPLQGGSYEQYF
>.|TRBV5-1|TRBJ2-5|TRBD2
TGCGCCAGCACGCCGACTAGCGGGCCCCAAGAGACCCAGTACTTC
CASTPTSGPQETQYF
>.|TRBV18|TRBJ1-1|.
TGTGCCAGCTCACCACCGGGGGCCCTGAACACTGAAGCTTTCTTT
CASSPPGALNTEAFF
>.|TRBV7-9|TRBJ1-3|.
TGTGCCAGCAGTTTAGACCCGGGAAGAAACACCATATATTTT
CASSLDPGRNTIYF
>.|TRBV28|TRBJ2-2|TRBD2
TGTGCCAGCAGTTTTGGGCTAGCGGCGAACACCGGGGAGCTGTTTTTT
CASSFGLAANTGELFF
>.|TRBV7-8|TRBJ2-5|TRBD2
TGTGCCAGCAGCCAAGCGGGAGGGCCCCAAGAGACCCAGTACTTC
CASSQAGGPQETQYF
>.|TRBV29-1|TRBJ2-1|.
TGCAGCGTTGAAAGAGCCCTTGGCAATGAGCAGTTCTTC
CSVERALGNEQFF
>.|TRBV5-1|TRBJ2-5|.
TGCGCCAGCAGCTTAAGGCAGGTTGGGGGAGAGACCCAGTACTTC
CASSLRQVGGETQYF
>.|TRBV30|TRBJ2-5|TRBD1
TGTGCCTGGAGTGTCTCCCGGACAGGGAGAGAGACCCAGTACTTC
CAWSVSRTGRETQYF
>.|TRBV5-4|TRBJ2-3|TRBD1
TGTGCCAGCAGCCCGGGACAGGGAAAAGATACGCAGTATTTT
CASSPGQGKDTQYF
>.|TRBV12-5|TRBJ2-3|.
TGTGCTAGTGGTTTGACAGGGTCAGATACGCAGTATTTT
CASGLTGSDTQYF
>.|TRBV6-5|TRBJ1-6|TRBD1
TGTGCCAGCAGTTTCAACAGGGGCTCTAATTCACCCCTCCACTTT
CASSFNRGSNSPLHF
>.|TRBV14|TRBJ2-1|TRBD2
TGTGCCAGCAGCCAAGATCGTTTAGCGGGGGTGATGTGGAGCTCCTACAATGAGCAGTTCTTC
CASSQDRLAGVMWSSYNEQFF
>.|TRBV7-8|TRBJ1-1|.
TGTGCCAGCAGCTTACAGGTTGGAGGCACTGAAGCTTTCTTT
CASSLQVGGTEAFF
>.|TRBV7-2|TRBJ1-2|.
TGTGCCAGCAGCTTAGCTCCGTTGACGGGGTTGGGCTACACCTTC
CASSLAPLTGLGYTF
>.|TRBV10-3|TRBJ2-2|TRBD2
TGTGCCATCAGTGAGTCGGGACTAGCGGGAGGGCCCCTCACCGGGGAGCTGTTTTTT
CAISESGLAGGPLTGELFF
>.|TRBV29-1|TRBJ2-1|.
TGCAGCGCTAAGAACAATGAGCAGTTCTTC
CSAKNNEQFF
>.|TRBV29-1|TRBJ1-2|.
TGCAGCGTTGGCCTCCAGGGCTATGGCTACACCTTC
CSVGLQGYGYTF
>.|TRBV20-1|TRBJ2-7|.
TGCAGTGCAGTGGGATCCTACGAGCAGTACTTC
CSAVGSYEQYF
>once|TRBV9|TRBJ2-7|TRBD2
TGTGCCAGCAGCCCCCGTCCCGGGACTAGCGGGACGGGAGAGCAGTACTTC
CASSPRPGTSGTGEQYF
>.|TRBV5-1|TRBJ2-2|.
TGCGCCAGCAGCCCTTGGGGAGAAAGACAGGGAGGGAACACCGGGGAGCTGTTTTTT
CASSPWGERQGGNTGELFF
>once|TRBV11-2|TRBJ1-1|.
TGTGCCAGCAGCTTACTATTGAACACTGAAGCTTTCTTT
CASSLLLNTEAFF
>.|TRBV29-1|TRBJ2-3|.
TGCAGCGTTGAAGATCACGGATACGGGGGAGATACGCAGTATTTT
CSVEDHGYGGDTQYF
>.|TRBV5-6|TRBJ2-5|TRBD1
TGTGCCAGCAGCTTGGGACAGGGGGTGCGCAGGGAGACCCAGTACTTC
CASSLGQGVRRETQYF
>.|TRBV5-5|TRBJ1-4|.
TGTGCCAGCAGCTTGGTTGTTAATATGGAAAAACTGTTTTTT
CASSLVVNMEKLFF
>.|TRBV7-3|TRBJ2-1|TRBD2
TGTGCCAGCAGCGCCAAGACTAGCAGTCTTGGTGAGCAGTTCTTC
CASSAKTSSLGEQFF
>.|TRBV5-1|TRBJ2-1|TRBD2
TGCGCCAGCAGCTTGGGCGGGCTAGCGGGGAACAATGAGCAGTTCTTC
CASSLGGLAGNNEQFF
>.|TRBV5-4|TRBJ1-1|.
TGTGCCAGCAGCGGAGTGGAGGGGACTATGAACACTGAAGCTTTCTTT
CASSGVEGTMNTEAFF
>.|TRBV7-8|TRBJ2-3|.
TGTGCCAGCAGCTTAATCGGTCGGGCCAGCCTAAATCCCACAGATACGCAGTATTTT
CASSLIGRASLNPTDTQYF
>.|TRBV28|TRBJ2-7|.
TGTGCCAGCAGTTTAAAGTTAGGGGGGTACCGGAGCTCCTACGAGCAGTACTTC
CASSLKLGGYRSSYEQYF
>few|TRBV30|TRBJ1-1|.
TGTGCCTGGAGGGGCCAGAACACTGAAGCTTTCTTT
CAWRGQNTEAFF
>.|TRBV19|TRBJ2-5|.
TGTGCCAGTAGTATTCGAGTTCAAGAGACCCAGTACTTC
CASSIRVQETQYF
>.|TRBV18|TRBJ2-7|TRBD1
TGTGCCAGCTCACCACTTACGCCGGGACAGGGTGCCTACGAGCAGTACTTC
CASSPLTPGQGAYEQYF
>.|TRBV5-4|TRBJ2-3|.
TGTGCCAGCAGCAGCTCACCGTTTTCCACAGATACGCAGTATTTT
CASSSSPFSTDTQYF
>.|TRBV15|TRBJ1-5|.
TGTGCCACCAGCAGAGATGTCCCAGGGACCAATCAGCCCCAGCATTTT
CATSRDVPGTNQPQHF